The following is a T cell receptor beta chain sequence with its context. Its antigen is not identified. CDR1 SNHLY and CDR2 FYNNEI come from the germline V gene. V lost 6 bases, J lost 6 bases, and 4 bases stayed unmatched. This CDR3 region has 12 residues. The authors split each subset's genomic DNA evenly across several immunoSEQ plates. TCRdb keeps only in-frame clones here, not all; method: immunoSEQ multiplex PCR. The repertoire includes about 1.1 million clones, around 82% of them detected once, and roughly 0.55% sits in the top ten. This record belongs to a study of shared clonotypes between healthy human individuals. Study conclusions and caveats: Against clonotypes common to all four donors, non-shared ones had lower generation probabilities. The sole specimen, blood, was sampled, and tissue repertoires likely differ.

Source material: memory CD4+ T cells from PBMCs. Described subset: CD45RA-negative fraction. The V and J genes are TRBV2 and TRBJ1-2, with 7 bases identical to TRBD1. The source is a man between 18 and 35 years old in good health. Some clones in this sample may be carry-over from other donors' samples. CDR3 in amino acids: CASSRTGDGYTF. DNA for the CDR3: TGTGCCAGCAGCAGGACAGGCGATGGCTACACCTTC. The full variable domain, with the rest looked up from reference TRBV2 and TRBJ1-2, is EPEVTQTPSHQVTQMGQEVILRCVPISNHLYFYWYRQILGQKVEFLVSFYNNEISEKSEIFDDQFSVERPDGSNFTLKIRSTKLEDSAMYFCASSRTGDGYTFGSGTRLTVV.